These 13 T cell receptor beta chains came from one sample sequenced in a study of T cell responses to AZD1222 COVID-19 vaccine. Measured with immunoSEQ multiplex PCR; TCRdb has only the in-frame clones, and not every one. The sample lists about 80,000 clones, approximately 85% occurring once. The specimen comprised peripheral blood, sampled 28 days after the second AZD1222 dose. These receptors came from an adult who received the AZD1222 COVID-19 vaccine.

The gene calls are TRBV6-5 and TRBJ2-1; maybe TRBD2 (6 bases). The germline V gene encodes CDR1 MNHEY and CDR2 SVGAGI. Trimming removed 3 bases at V and 6 bases at J, with 15 bases between. The CDR3 has 15 residues. For the CDR3, the DNA is TGTGCCAGCAGTTATGGCCTAGCGCGAATCAATGAGCAGTTCTTC. It specifies CASSYGLARINEQFF.

The V and J genes are TRBV24-1 and TRBJ2-7, with D tentatively TRBD2 (5 bases). Germline CDR1 and CDR2: KGHDR and SFDVKD. The CDR3 runs to 13 residues. Trimming left V 0 bases short and J 4 bases short, with 6 bases between. The chain's CDR3 is CATSDLRGYEQYF. As DNA, the CDR3 is TGTGCCACCAGTGATTTGCGAGGGTACGAGCAGTACTTC.

The chain couples TRBV6-4 to TRBJ1-4, with a possible D match to TRBD1 (6 bases). V lost 0 bases, J lost 11 bases, and 10 bases lay in between. The CDR3 has 13 residues. CDR1 MRHNA and CDR2 SNTAGT come from the germline V gene. The CDR3 region has the DNA TGTGCCAGCAGTGACTCACAGGGTACTAAACTGTTTTTT. Encoded protein: CASSDSQGTKLFF.

The CDR3 nucleotides are TGTGCCAGTAGTATGAGACAGAGCAATCAGCCCCAGCATTTT. Protein product: CASSMRQSNQPQHF. V is TRBV19 and J is TRBJ1-5, with D possibly being TRBD1 (5 bases). Germline V lookup: CDR1 LNHDA, CDR2 SQIVND (reference sequence). V was cut by 3 bases and J by 1 base, with 7 bases left in between. This CDR3 is 14 amino acids long. Full variable domain (remainder filled in from reference TRBV19 and TRBJ1-5): DGGITQSPKYLFRKEGQNVTLSCEQNLNHDAMYWYRQDPGQGLRLIYYSQIVNDFQKGDIAEGYSVSREKKESFPLTVTSAQKNPTAFYLCASSMRQSNQPQHFGDGTRLSIL.

This chain uses TRBV3-1 (or the pseudogene TRBV3-2) with TRBJ2-1; 13 nucleotides line up with TRBD2. The trim removed 2 bases at V and 7 bases at J, leaving 11 bases unmatched. Germline assignment: CDR1 LGHDT and CDR2 YNNKEL (reference sequence). The CDR3 runs to 18 residues. CDR3 amino acids: CASSQPLAGGPLRNEQFF. DNA of the CDR3: TGTGCCAGCAGCCAACCACTAGCGGGGGGGCCCCTCCGTAATGAGCAGTTCTTC.

The chain recombines TRBV19 with TRBJ1-2; 9 nucleotides agree with TRBD1. Per the germline V gene, CDR1 is LNHDA and CDR2 is SQIVND (reference sequence). Trimming at V came to 8 bases and at J to 7 bases, leaving 14 bases not matched to a gene. The CDR3 length is 15 residues. The CDR3 nucleotides are TGTGCCAGTGAAGCACAGGGGGCAATCATGGGTGGCTACACCTTC. Translation gives CASEAQGAIMGGYTF. The variable domain in full, completed from reference TRBV19 and TRBJ1-2, reads DGGITQSPKYLFRKEGQNVTLSCEQNLNHDAMYWYRQDPGQGLRLIYYSQIVNDFQKGDIAEGYSVSREKKESFPLTVTSAQKNPTAFYLCASEAQGAIMGGYTFGSGTRLTVV.

The chain couples TRBV30 to TRBJ2-7; no reliable D call. Germline V CDR1 and CDR2: GTSNPN, SVGIG (reference sequence). Trimming shortened V by 1 base and J by 3 bases, and 13 bases separated the two germline ends. CDR3 length: 14 residues. CDR3: CAWSAPGPGYEQYF. CDR3 nucleotide sequence: TGTGCCTGGAGTGCCCCCGGGCCCGGCTACGAGCAGTACTTC.

J is TRBJ2-3 and V is TRBV7-2; weak D call: TRBD2 (5 bases). There are 15 residues in the CDR3. V was clipped by 2 bases and J by 1 base, with 10 bases between them. CDR1 is SGHTA, CDR2 FQGNSA, per germline. The CDR3 sequence: CASSLQRRGTDTQYF. DNA for the CDR3: TGTGCCAGCAGCTTACAACGGCGGGGCACAGATACGCAGTATTTT. Filled out from reference TRBV7-2 and TRBJ2-3, the complete variable domain reads GAGVSQSPSNKVTEKGKDVELRCDPISGHTALYWYRQSLGQGLEFLIYFQGNSAPDKSGLPSDRFSAERTGGSVSTLTIQRTQQEDSAVYLCASSLQRRGTDTQYFGPGTRLTVL.

A single count supports this clone. J is TRBJ1-5 and V is TRBV20-1; 12 bases map to TRBD1. CDR3 length: 18 amino acids. The V and J ends lost 3 bases and 5 bases, in that order; junction bases with no gene match: 14. From germline, CDR1 is DFQATT and CDR2 SNEGSKA (reference sequence). CDR3 region: CSASGPGQGAPRDQPQHF. CDR3 bases: TGCAGTGCTAGTGGGCCGGGACAGGGGGCGCCTCGGGATCAGCCCCAGCATTTT.

The chain joins TRBV10-3 to TRBJ2-7; TRBD1 might be the D (6 bases). CDR1 and CDR2 (germline): ENHRY, SYGVKD. The CDR3 totals 16 residues. V was cut by 2 bases and J by 0 bases, with 14 bases left in between. DNA for the CDR3: TGTGCCATCAGTGAGCCAGGGACACGGATCTCCTACGAGCAGTACTTC. Its translation is CAISEPGTRISYEQYF.

This clone was detected only once. The genes are TRBV7-3 and TRBJ2-7; no clear D gene. Between the trimmed V and J ends, which lost 5 bases and 2 bases, there was a span of 13 bases. CDR3 length: 14 residues. Germline-derived CDR1 and CDR2 are SGHTA and FQGTGA. The CDR3 sequence is CASSEASHAYEQYF. In DNA form, the CDR3 reads TGTGCCAGCAGCGAGGCGAGTCATGCCTACGAGCAGTACTTC.

This clone was recorded only once. At the DNA level, this CDR3 is encoded by other sequences in the same sample as well. This rearrangement joins TRBV19 to TRBJ2-1, with no clear D. V was clipped by 8 bases and J by 1 base, with 9 bases between them. There are 13 residues in the CDR3. Germline assignment: CDR1 LNHDA and CDR2 SQIVND (reference sequence). The CDR3 nucleotides are TGTGCCAGTTCACCCGGTTCCTACAATGAGCAGTTCTTC. Residues: CASSPGSYNEQFF. Combining the CDR3 with reference TRBV19 and TRBJ2-1 gives the whole variable domain DGGITQSPKYLFRKEGQNVTLSCEQNLNHDAMYWYRQDPGQGLRLIYYSQIVNDFQKGDIAEGYSVSREKKESFPLTVTSAQKNPTAFYLCASSPGSYNEQFFGPGTRLTVL.

This chain uses TRBV2 with TRBJ1-2; D remains unclear. The V end lost 1 base, the J end lost 0 bases, and 6 bases lay between the germline ends. There are 14 residues in the CDR3. CDR1 and CDR2 (germline): SNHLY, FYNNEI. The CDR3 DNA is TGTGCCAGCAGTGAAGGCGGATCTAACTATGGCTACACCTTC. It specifies CASSEGGSNYGYTF.